Listed here are 9 T cell receptor beta chains from one sample, sequenced in a study of T cell changes during pregnancy in multiple sclerosis. Clones were read by immunoSEQ multiplex PCR, and TCRdb kept only the in-frame ones, dropping some. The sample shows some 110,000 clones, 92% of them seen only once. This specimen was peripheral blood, taken in the third trimester of pregnancy. The receptors here all came from a female donor with multiple sclerosis, enrolled in a pregnancy study.

The gene calls are TRBV11-2 and TRBJ1-5, with D possibly matching TRBD1 (5 bases). Trimming shortened V by 5 bases and J by 4 bases, and 15 bases separated the two germline ends. This CDR3 comprises 15 residues. Germline CDR1 SGHAT, CDR2 FQNNGV. DNA of the CDR3: TGTGCCAGCAGCGTTGATGGGGGAGGAAATCAGCCCCAGCATTTT. Translated: CASSVDGGGNQPQHF. The full variable domain, rest sourced from reference TRBV11-2 and TRBJ1-5, is EAGVAQSPRYKIIEKRQSVAFWCNPISGHATLYWYQQILGQGPKLLIQFQNNGVVDDSQLPKDRFSAERLKGVDSTLKIQPAKLEDSAVYLCASSVDGGGNQPQHFGDGTRLSIL.

V is TRBV9 and J is TRBJ1-2, with TRBD1 matching over 7 bases. Germline V gene lookup returns CDR1 SGDLS and CDR2 YYNGEE. Trimming at V came to 7 bases and at J to 2 bases, leaving 8 bases not matched to a gene. The CDR3 is 14 residues long. DNA for the CDR3: TGTGCCAGCCAGACAGGGTCTCCAAACTATGGCTACACCTTC. Translation: CASQTGSPNYGYTF. The variable domain in full, with the rest retrieved from reference TRBV9 and TRBJ1-2, is DSGVTQTPKHLITATGQRVTLRCSPRSGDLSVYWYQQSLDQGLQFLIQYYNGEERAKGNILERFSAQQFPDLHSELNLSSLELGDSALYFCASQTGSPNYGYTFGSGTRLTVV.

J is TRBJ1-6 and V is TRBV7-2, with 10 bases fitting TRBD1. Germline CDR1 is SGHTA and CDR2 is FQGNSA. The CDR3 spans 14 residues. The trim removed 5 bases at V and 10 bases at J, leaving 5 bases unmatched. The CDR3 DNA follows: TGTGCCAGCAGCCCCCGGACAGGGGGATCACCCCTCCACTTT. It translates to CASSPRTGGSPLHF.

V gene TRBV4-1 combines with J gene TRBJ2-3; D uncertain. Germline V lookup: CDR1 MGHRA, CDR2 YSYEKL. The CDR3 is 13 amino acids. V lost 4 bases to trimming and J lost 3 bases, with 8 bases between them. The CDR3 bases are TGCGCCAGCAGCCTAAGGAGTACAGATACGCAGTATTTT. As protein: CASSLRSTDTQYF.

The chain joins TRBV5-1 to TRBJ1-5; D is possibly TRBD1 (5 bases). Germline V CDR1 and CDR2: SGHRS, YFSETQ. The CDR3 is 15 amino acids. Trimming took off 0 bases at V and 1 base at J, with 8 bases between the two ends. For the CDR3, the DNA is TGCGCCAGCAGCTTGGAGGGGTTCAGCAATCAGCCCCAGCATTTT. Encoded protein: CASSLEGFSNQPQHF.

The rearrangement uses TRBV7-9 and TRBJ1-1; maybe TRBD1 (5 bases). Germline CDR1 and CDR2: SEHNR and FQNEAQ (reference sequence). V was shortened by 4 bases and J by 3 bases, with 6 bases between the two germline ends. This CDR3 has 12 residues. CDR3 nucleotides: TGTGCCAGCAGCTCAGGGTACACTGAAGCTTTCTTT. It is translated as CASSSGYTEAFF. Supplemented by reference TRBV7-9 and TRBJ1-1, the full variable domain reads DTGVSQNPRHKITKRGQNVTFRCDPISEHNRLYWYRQTLGQGPEFLTYFQNEAQLEKSRLLSDRFSAERPKGSFSTLEIQRTEQGDSAMYLCASSSGYTEAFFGQGTRLTVV.

CDR3 nucleotide sequence: TGTGCCAGCAGCTTAGTCGGGATTCAGCGGGGGGGCCGTGAGCAGTTCTTC. It codes for CASSLVGIQRGGREQFF. The chain employs TRBV7-2 and TRBJ2-1, with 10 bases identical to TRBD2. Germline trimming cut 1 base from V and 9 bases from J; bases unmatched to any gene: 12. Per the germline V gene, CDR1 is SGHTA and CDR2 is FQGNSA. The CDR3 extends over 17 amino acids.

The J gene is TRBJ2-7, the V gene TRBV10-1; 9 bases are shared with TRBD1. Germline V gene sequence: CDR1 WNHNN, CDR2 SYGVQD (reference sequence). Losses at the gene ends were 4 bases for V and 6 bases for J; bases not matched to a gene: 7. The CDR3 extends over 14 amino acids. In DNA form, the CDR3 reads TGCGCCAGCAGTGCGGGGACAGGGAGTGGCGAGCAGTACTTC. Its protein is CASSAGTGSGEQYF.

Only one count was recorded for this clone. V and J are TRBV19 and TRBJ2-1, with 13 bases matching TRBD2. V was pared by 3 bases and J by 7 bases, with 3 bases of the junction left unmatched. There are 15 residues in the CDR3. The V gene's germline CDR1 is LNHDA and CDR2 SQIVND (reference sequence). CDR3 sequence reads: CASSIGLAGDNEQFF. Written as DNA, the CDR3 is TGTGCCAGTAGTATCGGACTAGCGGGGGATAATGAGCAGTTCTTC.